This T cell receptor (beta chain) was captured in a study of shared clonotypes between healthy human individuals. Study in general: CD8 memory received one plate per donor, CD8 naive two, CD4 memory three and CD4 naive three.

The table came from immunoSEQ multiplex PCR; TCRdb's copy has only in-frame clones and leaves some out. The sample includes about 1,900,000 clones, about 95% of them seen just once. Findings and caveats of the study: Richness estimates generally favored naive over memory subsets.

As regards this clone: Its antigen is as yet unknown.

Naive CD8 cells, CD45RO-negative and positively selected for CCR7, excluded terminally differentiated effector memory CD45RA+ cells. V lost 2 bases to trimming and J lost 0 bases, with 16 bases between them. Germline lookup yields CDR1 SNHLY and CDR2 FYNNEI. This CDR3 comprises 17 residues. Sequencing was performed on naive CD8+ T cells sorted from blood. The sequence was obtained from a man between 18 and 29 years old in good health. This chain connects TRBV2 to TRBJ1-1; a weak D match, TRBD1 (6 bases). The CDR3: CASSEPQGWGMNTEAFF. CDR3 nucleotide sequence: TGTGCCAGCAGTGAACCGCAGGGGTGGGGGATGAACACTGAAGCTTTCTTT.